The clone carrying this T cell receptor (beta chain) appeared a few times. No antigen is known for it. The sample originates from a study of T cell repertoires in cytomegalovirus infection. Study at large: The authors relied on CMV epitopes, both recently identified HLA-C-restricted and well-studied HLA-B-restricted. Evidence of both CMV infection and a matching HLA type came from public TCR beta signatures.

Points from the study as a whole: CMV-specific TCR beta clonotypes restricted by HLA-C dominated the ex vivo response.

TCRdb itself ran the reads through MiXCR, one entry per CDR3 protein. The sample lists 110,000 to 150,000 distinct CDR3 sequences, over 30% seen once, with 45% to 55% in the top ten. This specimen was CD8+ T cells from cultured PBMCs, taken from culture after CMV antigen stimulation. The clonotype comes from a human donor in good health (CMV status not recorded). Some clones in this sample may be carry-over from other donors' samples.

CDR3 in amino acids: CASSPYGGENTEAFF. As DNA, the CDR3 is TGTGCCAGCAGCCCATATGGGGGGGAGAACACTGAAGCTTTCTTT. The rearrangement joins TRBV7-2 to TRBJ1-1, with D tentatively TRBD1 (5 bases). CDR1 and CDR2 (germline): SGHTA, FQGNSA. The CDR3 spans 15 residues. With 5 bases removed from V and 1 base from J, the gap between germline ends came to 14 bases.